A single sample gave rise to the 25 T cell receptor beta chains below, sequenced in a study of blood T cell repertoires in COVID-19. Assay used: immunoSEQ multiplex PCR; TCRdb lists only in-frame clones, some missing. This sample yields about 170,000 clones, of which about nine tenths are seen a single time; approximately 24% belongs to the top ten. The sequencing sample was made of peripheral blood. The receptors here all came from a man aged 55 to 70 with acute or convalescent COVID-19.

In DNA form, the CDR3 reads TGTGCCAGTAGCGCCCCACGGGACAGCGGCTACGAGCAGTACTTC. Residues: CASSAPRDSGYEQYF. The chain has TRBV19 and TRBJ2-7; TRBD1 matches at 7 bases. The CDR3 runs to 15 residues. V lost 6 bases and J lost 3; bases outside the gene matches: 11. Germline V gene sequence: CDR1 LNHDA, CDR2 SQIVND (reference sequence).

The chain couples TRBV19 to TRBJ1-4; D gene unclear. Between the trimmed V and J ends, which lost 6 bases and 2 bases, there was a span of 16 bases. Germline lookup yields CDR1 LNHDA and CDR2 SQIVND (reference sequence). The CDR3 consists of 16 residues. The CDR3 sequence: CASSEPRGATNEKLFF. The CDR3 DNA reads TGTGCCAGTAGCGAGCCCCGGGGAGCGACTAATGAAAAACTGTTTTTT.

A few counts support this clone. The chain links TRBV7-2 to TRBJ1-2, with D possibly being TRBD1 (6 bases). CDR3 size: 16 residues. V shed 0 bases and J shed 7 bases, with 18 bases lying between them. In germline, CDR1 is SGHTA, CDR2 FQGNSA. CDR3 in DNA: TGTGCCAGCAGCTTAGCGAGACAGGCCACGTATCGTGGCTACACCTTC. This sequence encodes CASSLARQATYRGYTF.

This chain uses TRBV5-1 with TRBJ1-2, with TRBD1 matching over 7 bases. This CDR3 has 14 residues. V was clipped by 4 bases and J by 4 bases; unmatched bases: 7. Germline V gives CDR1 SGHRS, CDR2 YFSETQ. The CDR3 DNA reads TGCGCCAGCAGCATGAACAGGGGCGGCTATGGCTACACCTTC. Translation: CASSMNRGGYGYTF.

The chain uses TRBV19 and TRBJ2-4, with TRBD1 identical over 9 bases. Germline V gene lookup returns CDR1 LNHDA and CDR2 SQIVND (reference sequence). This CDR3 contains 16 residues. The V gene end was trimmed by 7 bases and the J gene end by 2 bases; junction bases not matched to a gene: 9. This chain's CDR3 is CASTRTGEGSKNIQYF. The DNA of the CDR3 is TGTGCCAGTACCCGGACAGGGGAGGGATCCAAAAACATTCAGTACTTC. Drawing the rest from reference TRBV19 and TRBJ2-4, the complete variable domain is DGGITQSPKYLFRKEGQNVTLSCEQNLNHDAMYWYRQDPGQGLRLIYYSQIVNDFQKGDIAEGYSVSREKKESFPLTVTSAQKNPTAFYLCASTRTGEGSKNIQYFGAGTRLSVL.

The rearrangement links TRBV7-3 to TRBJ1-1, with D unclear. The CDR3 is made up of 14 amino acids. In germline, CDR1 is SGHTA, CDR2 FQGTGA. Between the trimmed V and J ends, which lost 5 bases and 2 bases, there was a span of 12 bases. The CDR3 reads CASSPAGANTEAFF. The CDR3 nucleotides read TGTGCCAGCAGCCCTGCGGGTGCTAACACTGAAGCTTTCTTT.

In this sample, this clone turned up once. Written as DNA, the CDR3 is TGTGCCAGCAGTCTCACAGGAGATTCACCCCTCCACTTT. It codes for CASSLTGDSPLHF. The rearrangement uses TRBV27 and TRBJ1-6; a possible D gene is TRBD1 (5 bases). The V gene's germline CDR1 is MNHEY and CDR2 SMNVEV (reference sequence). This CDR3 spans 13 amino acids. V was pared by 5 bases and J by 8 bases, with 10 bases between.

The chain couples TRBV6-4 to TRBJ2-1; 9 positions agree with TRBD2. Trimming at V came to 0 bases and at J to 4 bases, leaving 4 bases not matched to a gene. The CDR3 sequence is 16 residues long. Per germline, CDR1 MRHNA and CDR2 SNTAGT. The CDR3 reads CASSDSATSGYNEQFF. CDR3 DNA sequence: TGTGCCAGCAGTGACTCAGCGACTAGCGGTTACAATGAGCAGTTCTTC.

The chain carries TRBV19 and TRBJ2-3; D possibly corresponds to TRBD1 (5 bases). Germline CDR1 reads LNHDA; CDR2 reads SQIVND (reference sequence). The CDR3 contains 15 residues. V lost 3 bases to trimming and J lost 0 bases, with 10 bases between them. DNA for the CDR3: TGTGCCAGTAGTATGCGGACAACTAGCACAGATACGCAGTATTTT. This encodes CASSMRTTSTDTQYF.

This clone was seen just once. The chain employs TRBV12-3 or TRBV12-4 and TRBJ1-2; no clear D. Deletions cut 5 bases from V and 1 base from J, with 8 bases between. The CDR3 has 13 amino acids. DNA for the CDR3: TGTGCCAGCAGTCCGGGTTATAACTATGGCTACACCTTC. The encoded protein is CASSPGYNYGYTF.

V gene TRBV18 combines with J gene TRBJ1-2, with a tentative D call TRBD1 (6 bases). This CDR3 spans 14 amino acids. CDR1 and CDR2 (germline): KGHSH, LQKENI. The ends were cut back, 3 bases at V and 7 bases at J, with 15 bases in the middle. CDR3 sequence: CASSPQQGAGGYTF. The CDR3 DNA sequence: TGTGCCAGCTCACCTCAACAGGGCGCCGGTGGCTACACCTTC.

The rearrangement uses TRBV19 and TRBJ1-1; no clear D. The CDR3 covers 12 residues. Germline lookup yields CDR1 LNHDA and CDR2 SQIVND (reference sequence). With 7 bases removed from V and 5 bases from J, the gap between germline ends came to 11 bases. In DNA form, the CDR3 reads TGTGCCAGTACAGGCAGGTCTACTGAAGCTTTCTTT. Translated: CASTGRSTEAFF. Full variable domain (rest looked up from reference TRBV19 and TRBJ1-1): DGGITQSPKYLFRKEGQNVTLSCEQNLNHDAMYWYRQDPGQGLRLIYYSQIVNDFQKGDIAEGYSVSREKKESFPLTVTSAQKNPTAFYLCASTGRSTEAFFGQGTRLTVV.

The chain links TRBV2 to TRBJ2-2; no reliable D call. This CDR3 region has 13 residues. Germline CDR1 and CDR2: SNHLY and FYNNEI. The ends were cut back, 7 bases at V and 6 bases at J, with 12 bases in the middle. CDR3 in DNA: TGTGCCAGCACCTTGACCCAGGCCGGGGAGCTGTTTTTT. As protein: CASTLTQAGELFF.

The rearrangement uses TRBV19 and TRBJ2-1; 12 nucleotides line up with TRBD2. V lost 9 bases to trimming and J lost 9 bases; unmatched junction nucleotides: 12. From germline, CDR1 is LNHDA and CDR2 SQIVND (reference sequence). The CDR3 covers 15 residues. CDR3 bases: TGTGCCAGCCGGACTAGCGGGATGACGTTTGGTGAGCAGTTCTTC. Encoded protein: CASRTSGMTFGEQFF. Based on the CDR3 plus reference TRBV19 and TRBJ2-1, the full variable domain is DGGITQSPKYLFRKEGQNVTLSCEQNLNHDAMYWYRQDPGQGLRLIYYSQIVNDFQKGDIAEGYSVSREKKESFPLTVTSAQKNPTAFYLCASRTSGMTFGEQFFGPGTRLTVL.

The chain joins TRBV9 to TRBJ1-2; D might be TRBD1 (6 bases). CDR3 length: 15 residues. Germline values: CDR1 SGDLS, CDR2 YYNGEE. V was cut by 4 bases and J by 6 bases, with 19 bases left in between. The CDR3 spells CASSPWTETMNGYTF. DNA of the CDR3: TGTGCCAGCAGCCCGTGGACAGAAACGATGAATGGCTACACCTTC.

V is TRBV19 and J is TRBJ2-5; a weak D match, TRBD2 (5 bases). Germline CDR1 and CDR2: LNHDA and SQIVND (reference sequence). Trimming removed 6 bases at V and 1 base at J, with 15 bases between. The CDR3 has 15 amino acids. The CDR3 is CASRDSGRSQETQYF. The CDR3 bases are TGTGCCAGTAGGGACTCGGGCCGATCCCAAGAGACCCAGTACTTC.

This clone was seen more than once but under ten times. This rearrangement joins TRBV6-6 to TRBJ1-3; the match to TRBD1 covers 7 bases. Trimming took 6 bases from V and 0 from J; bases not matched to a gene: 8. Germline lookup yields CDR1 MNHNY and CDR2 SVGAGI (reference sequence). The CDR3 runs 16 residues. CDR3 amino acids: CASSGMGQSSGNTIYF. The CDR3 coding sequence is TGTGCCAGCAGCGGGATGGGACAGTCCTCTGGAAACACCATATATTTT.

As DNA, the CDR3 is TGCGCCAGCAGCCCATCCCAGGGGGCCATGAACACTGAAGCTTTCTTT. This sequence encodes CASSPSQGAMNTEAFF. The chain employs TRBV5-1 and TRBJ1-1; 8 bases are a match to TRBD1. The CDR3 is 16 amino acids. In germline, CDR1 is SGHRS, CDR2 YFSETQ. The V and J ends lost 4 bases and 0 bases, in that order; junction bases with no gene match: 8.

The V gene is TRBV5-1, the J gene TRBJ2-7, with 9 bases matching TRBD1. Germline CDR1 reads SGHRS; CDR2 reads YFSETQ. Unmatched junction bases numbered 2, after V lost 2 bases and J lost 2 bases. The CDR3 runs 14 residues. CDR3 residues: CASSLQGAPYEQYV. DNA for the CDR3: TGCGCCAGCAGCTTACAGGGGGCCCCCTACGAGCAGTACGTC.

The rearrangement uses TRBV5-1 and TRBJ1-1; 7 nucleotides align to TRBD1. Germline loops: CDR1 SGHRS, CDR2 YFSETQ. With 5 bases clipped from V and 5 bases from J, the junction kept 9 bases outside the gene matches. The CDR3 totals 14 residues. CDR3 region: CASRPGQLRTEAFF. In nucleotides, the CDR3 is TGCGCCAGCAGACCGGGACAGTTACGAACTGAAGCTTTCTTT. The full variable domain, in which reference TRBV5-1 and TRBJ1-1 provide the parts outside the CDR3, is KAGVTQTPRYLIKTRGQQVTLSCSPISGHRSVSWYQQTPGQGLQFLFEYFSETQRNKGNFPGRFSGRQFSNSRSEMNVSTLELGDSALYLCASRPGQLRTEAFFGQGTRLTVV.

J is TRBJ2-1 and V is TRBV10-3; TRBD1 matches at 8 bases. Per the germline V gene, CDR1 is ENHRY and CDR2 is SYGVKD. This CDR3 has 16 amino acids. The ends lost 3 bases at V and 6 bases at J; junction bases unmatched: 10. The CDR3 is CAISDYSGQGINEQFF. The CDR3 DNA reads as TGTGCCATCAGTGATTACTCCGGACAGGGTATCAATGAGCAGTTCTTC.

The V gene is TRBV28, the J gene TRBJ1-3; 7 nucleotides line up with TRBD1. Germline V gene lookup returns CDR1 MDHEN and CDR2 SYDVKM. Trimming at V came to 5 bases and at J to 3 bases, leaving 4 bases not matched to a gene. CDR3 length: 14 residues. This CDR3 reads CASSPQGRGNTIYF. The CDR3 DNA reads TGTGCCAGCAGTCCACAGGGGCGTGGAAACACCATATATTTT.

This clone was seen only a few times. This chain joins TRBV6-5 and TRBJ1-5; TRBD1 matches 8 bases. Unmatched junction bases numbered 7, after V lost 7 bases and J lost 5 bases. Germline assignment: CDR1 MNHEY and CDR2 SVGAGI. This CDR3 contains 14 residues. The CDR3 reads CASTLDRGHQPQHF. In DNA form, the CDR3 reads TGTGCCAGCACCCTAGACAGGGGCCATCAGCCCCAGCATTTT.

The CDR3 DNA reads as TGTGCCAGCAGGCTTGGACAGGGGGGATTGACCGGGGAGCTGTTTTTT. It codes for CASRLGQGGLTGELFF. The V and J genes are TRBV7-3 and TRBJ2-2; TRBD1 matches at 10 bases. V trimming: 6 bases; J trimming: 5 bases; junction bases outside the gene matches: 9. This CDR3 is 16 amino acids long. Looked up from germline, CDR1 is SGHTA and CDR2 is FQGTGA.

The CDR3 is CASSRGGYTDTQYF. The CDR3, as DNA: TGCGCCAGCAGCCGGGGGGGATACACAGATACGCAGTATTTT. V and J are TRBV5-1 and TRBJ2-3; 8 bases are shared with TRBD2. The CDR3 is 14 amino acids. Germline V gene data show CDR1 as SGHRS and CDR2 as YFSETQ. Trimming took 4 bases from V and 2 from J; bases not matched to a gene: 3.